The T cell receptor (beta chain) under discussion was sequenced for a study of T cell responses to AZD1222 COVID-19 vaccine. Study outcomes and limitations: Females outnumbered males among donors, who were mostly white British; clonal diversity was possibly underestimated. Of spike-specific TCRs, nearly half reportedly target regions left unmutated in variants.

This clone was detected once. Its target is not known. Sequenced by immunoSEQ multiplex PCR; TCRdb stores in-frame clones only, minus some. Of 90,000 to 120,000 clones listed, about 90% were seen once; the top ten hold 20% to 25%. Germline values: CDR1 SGHTA, CDR2 FQGNSA. V gave up 2 bases and J gave up 4 bases, with 6 bases separating them. This CDR3 is built from 13 residues. This rearrangement joins TRBV7-2 to TRBJ1-5; no reliable D call. The sequencing used peripheral blood, collected on day 0 of AZD1222 vaccination. This clonotype originated in an adult in good health. The CDR3 DNA is TGTGCCAGCAGCTTATCCCCGAATCAGCCCCAGCATTTT. Translating it yields CASSLSPNQPQHF.